One sample yielded the 26 T cell receptor beta chains listed below, sequenced in a study of T cell responses to AZD1222 COVID-19 vaccine. Data came from immunoSEQ multiplex PCR; TCRdb stores just in-frame clones and leaves some out. The sample has around 260,000 clones; over 90% are singletons. Sequences were derived from peripheral blood, sampled on day 0 of AZD1222 vaccination. These receptors all stem from an adult in good health.

This chain connects TRBV6-2 or TRBV6-3 to TRBJ2-7; D gene uncertain. The germline CDR1 and CDR2 sequences are MNHEY and SVGEGT. CDR3 length equals 12 residues. Trimming shortened V by 4 bases and J by 6 bases, and 10 bases separated the two germline ends. CDR3 DNA sequence: TGTGCCAGCAGTTCCCGATTGTTCGAGCAGTACTTC. Translating it yields CASSSRLFEQYF.

The chain employs TRBV25-1 and TRBJ1-1; tentative D call: TRBD1 (5 bases). The CDR3 has 11 amino acids. V was clipped by 5 bases and J by 11 bases, with 12 bases between them. CDR1 and CDR2 (germline): MGHDK, SYGVNS. For the CDR3, the DNA is TGTGCCAGCAGTTTTGGAAAGGGGGCTTTCTTT. This gives the protein CASSFGKGAFF.

The rearrangement links TRBV2 to TRBJ2-7; D is perhaps TRBD1 (5 bases). CDR3 length equals 15 residues. Germline V CDR1 and CDR2: SNHLY, FYNNEI. The ends were cut back, 3 bases at V and 4 bases at J, with 16 bases in the middle. CDR3 amino acids: CASSDGAPGVYEQYF. The CDR3 DNA sequence: TGTGCCAGCAGTGATGGGGCACCTGGAGTTTACGAGCAGTACTTC.

This clone was observed once. The chain links TRBV29-1 to TRBJ2-5; D is possibly TRBD2 (5 bases). V was clipped by 4 bases and J by 2 bases, with 14 bases between them. The V gene's germline CDR1 is SQVTM and CDR2 ANQGSEA. The CDR3 contains 14 residues. The CDR3 region has the DNA TGCAGCGTTGCTCTAGGACTGATTCAAGAGACCCAGTACTTC. Its translation: CSVALGLIQETQYF. The full variable domain, its missing parts supplied by reference TRBV29-1 and TRBJ2-5, is SAVISQKPSRDICQRGTSLTIQCQVDSQVTMMFWYRQQPGQSLTLIATANQGSEATYESGFVIDKFPISRPNLTFSTLTVSNMSPEDSSIYLCSVALGLIQETQYFGPGTRLLVL.

The rearrangement uses TRBV2 and TRBJ1-1, with D maybe TRBD1 (5 bases). The V gene lost 0 bases and the J gene lost 2 bases, with 16 bases spanning the gap. The germline gives CDR1 SNHLY, CDR2 FYNNEI. The CDR3 is 17 amino acids. CDR3 sequence reads: CASSEAWPGLSNTEAFF. The DNA for the CDR3 is TGTGCCAGCAGTGAAGCTTGGCCAGGGCTTTCTAACACTGAAGCTTTCTTT.

The chain couples TRBV15 to TRBJ2-4; 10 bases are a match to TRBD1. Per the germline V gene, CDR1 is LNHNV and CDR2 is YYDKDF (reference sequence). This CDR3 comprises 14 residues. V shed 3 bases and J 6 bases; nucleotides not matched to a gene: 2. The CDR3 DNA reads as TGTGCCACCAGCAGGACAGGGGGCAGAAACATTCAGTACTTC. Translation: CATSRTGGRNIQYF.

This clone was observed a single time. J is TRBJ2-5 and V is TRBV3-1 (or the pseudogene TRBV3-2); D is unresolved. Trimming pared 1 base from V and 6 bases from J, leaving 6 bases between. Germline V lookup: CDR1 LGHDT, CDR2 YNNKEL (reference sequence). The CDR3 runs 12 residues. The CDR3 is CASSQVRQTQYF. The DNA of the CDR3 is TGTGCCAGCAGCCAAGTGAGGCAGACCCAGTACTTC.

The rearrangement uses TRBV3-1 (or the pseudogene TRBV3-2) and TRBJ1-6; 7 bases line up with TRBD1. Germline loops: CDR1 LGHDT, CDR2 YNNKEL (reference sequence). V trimming: 8 bases; J trimming: 6 bases; junction bases outside the gene matches: 7. The CDR3 loop spans 14 amino acids. CDR3 protein: CASREGAGNSPLHF. The CDR3 DNA follows: TGTGCCAGCCGCGAGGGGGCGGGTAATTCACCCCTCCACTTT.

The chain employs TRBV18 and TRBJ2-1; D possibly matches TRBD1 or TRBD2 (5 bases each). The CDR3 has 15 amino acids. Deletions cut 4 bases from V and 5 bases from J, with 15 bases between. The germline V gene has CDR1 KGHSH and CDR2 LQKENI. The CDR3 spells CASSRFRDQNNEQFF. The CDR3 nucleotides are TGTGCCAGCTCACGATTCCGGGACCAAAACAATGAGCAGTTCTTC.

The chain recombines TRBV21-1 with TRBJ2-7; the D call of TRBD1 is as the table states it, not checked on the DNA. TRBV21-1 is shown as a pseudogene. The CDR3 contains 17 residues. The CDR3: CASSKSPPRGADREQYF. CDR3 coding DNA: TGTGCCAGCAGCAAGTCGCCCCCCAGGGGCGCAGATCGGGAGCAGTACTTC.

This chain uses TRBV27 with TRBJ1-4; D might be TRBD1 (5 bases). Looked up from germline, CDR1 is MNHEY and CDR2 is SMNVEV (reference sequence). The CDR3 length is 15 residues. Trimming took off 2 bases at V and 4 bases at J, with 11 bases between the two ends. CDR3 nucleotide sequence: TGTGCCAGCAGTTTAGGCGGGGCAGGTAATGAAAAACTGTTTTTT. Its translation: CASSLGGAGNEKLFF.

V and J are TRBV7-2 and TRBJ2-7, with D unresolved. There are 13 residues in the CDR3. With 4 bases removed from V and 3 bases from J, the gap between germline ends came to 10 bases. Germline loops: CDR1 SGHTA, CDR2 FQGNSA. CDR3 sequence reads: CASSSKRVYEQYF. CDR3 DNA sequence: TGTGCCAGCAGCTCGAAACGGGTCTACGAGCAGTACTTC. Supplemented by reference TRBV7-2 and TRBJ2-7, the full variable domain reads GAGVSQSPSNKVTEKGKDVELRCDPISGHTALYWYRQSLGQGLEFLIYFQGNSAPDKSGLPSDRFSAERTGGSVSTLTIQRTQQEDSAVYLCASSSKRVYEQYFGPGTRLTVT.

This CDR3 is CASSRHLPRQPQHF. The CDR3 DNA reads TGTGCCAGCAGCCGACACCTCCCTCGGCAGCCCCAGCATTTT. The V gene is TRBV2, the J gene TRBJ1-5; D is unclear. The CDR3 loop spans 14 amino acids. Trimming shortened V by 6 bases and J by 7 bases, and 16 bases separated the two germline ends. CDR1 is SNHLY and CDR2 is FYNNEI in the germline V gene.

V is TRBV4-3 and J is TRBJ1-2, with D perhaps matching TRBD1 (5 bases). Germline lookup yields CDR1 LGHNA and CDR2 YSLEER. V lost 1 base and J 8 bases, leaving 14 bases between the germline ends. CDR3 length: 14 residues. The CDR3 here is CASSQAGVAWGYTF. Written as DNA, the CDR3 is TGCGCCAGCAGCCAAGCGGGGGTGGCGTGGGGCTACACCTTC.

The gene calls are TRBV29-1 and TRBJ2-7, with TRBD2 matching over 13 bases. Germline V lookup: CDR1 SQVTM, CDR2 ANQGSEA. The CDR3 is made up of 14 amino acids. V was pared by 6 bases and J by 3 bases, with 5 bases of the junction left unmatched. CDR3 amino acids: CSVSGTSGIYEQYF. DNA of the CDR3: TGCAGCGTCTCCGGGACTAGCGGGATCTACGAGCAGTACTTC.

The chain joins TRBV7-9 to TRBJ1-4; no clear D gene. The V gene lost 1 base and the J gene lost 4 bases, with 4 bases spanning the gap. Germline V gene data show CDR1 as SEHNR and CDR2 as FQNEAQ (reference sequence). There are 13 residues in the CDR3. CDR3: CASSLDGNEKLFF. Here the CDR3 DNA reads TGTGCCAGCAGCTTAGACGGTAATGAAAAACTGTTTTTT. Full variable domain (outside the CDR3, taken from reference TRBV7-9 and TRBJ1-4): DTGVSQNPRHKITKRGQNVTFRCDPISEHNRLYWYRQTLGQGPEFLTYFQNEAQLEKSRLLSDRFSAERPKGSFSTLEIQRTEQGDSAMYLCASSLDGNEKLFFGSGTQLSVL.

The chain employs TRBV24-1 and TRBJ1-4; TRBD1 agrees at 7 bases. Germline trimming cut 4 bases from V and 12 bases from J; bases unmatched to any gene: 10. Per germline, CDR1 KGHDR and CDR2 SFDVKD. The CDR3 extends over 14 amino acids. This chain's CDR3 is CATSDTGVQGELFF. CDR3 coding DNA: TGTGCCACCAGTGACACAGGGGTCCAGGGGGAACTGTTTTTT.

J is TRBJ1-1 and V is TRBV6-5, with D unclear. In germline, CDR1 is MNHEY, CDR2 SVGAGI. The CDR3 loop spans 14 amino acids. Trimming took off 5 bases at V and 3 bases at J, with 13 bases between the two ends. The DNA for the CDR3 is TGTGCCAGCAGTCCGGACCCGACGTACACTGAAGCTTTCTTT. Its translation is CASSPDPTYTEAFF.

V usage is TRBV19 and J usage is TRBJ1-5, with 7 bases that match TRBD1. The CDR3 totals 14 residues. In germline, CDR1 is LNHDA, CDR2 SQIVND (reference sequence). The V segment lost 5 bases and the J segment 1 base; nucleotides outside the gene matches: 2. The CDR3, as DNA: TGTGCCAGTAGTGCACAGGGGAGCAATCAGCCCCAGCATTTT. Protein product: CASSAQGSNQPQHF.

The chain couples TRBV11-2 to TRBJ2-3, with a possible D match to TRBD2 (6 bases). This CDR3 has 12 residues. Germline loops: CDR1 SGHAT, CDR2 FQNNGV. Trimming shortened V by 1 base and J by 14 bases, and 13 bases separated the two germline ends. This chain's CDR3 is CASSLAGGEAYF. CDR3 nucleotide sequence: TGTGCCAGCAGCTTAGCTGGCGGGGAGGCGTATTTT.

This clone was seen a single time. This chain uses TRBV15 with TRBJ1-2, with TRBD1 matching 9 bases. Germline V gene lookup returns CDR1 LNHNV and CDR2 YYDKDF (reference sequence). Losses at the gene ends were 0 bases for V and 0 bases for J; bases not matched to a gene: 5. The CDR3 is 17 residues long. CDR3 DNA sequence: TGTGCCACCAGCAGAGATGGGACAGGGTCTACTAACTATGGCTACACCTTC. It codes for CATSRDGTGSTNYGYTF. Using reference TRBV15 and TRBJ1-2 for the parts outside the CDR3, the full variable domain is DAMVIQNPRYQVTQFGKPVTLSCSQTLNHNVMYWYQQKSSQAPKLLFHYYDKDFNNEADTPDNFQSRRPNTSFCFLDIRSPGLGDTAMYLCATSRDGTGSTNYGYTFGSGTRLTVV.

J is TRBJ1-5 and V is TRBV2; TRBD1 agrees at 8 bases. The CDR3 length is 14 residues. Germline-derived CDR1 and CDR2 are SNHLY and FYNNEI. V shed 6 bases and J 7 bases; nucleotides not matched to a gene: 8. The DNA for the CDR3 is TGTGCCAGCAGACCGGACAGGGTTGAGCAGCCCCAGCATTTT. It translates to CASRPDRVEQPQHF.

V and J are TRBV7-2 and TRBJ1-2; D ambiguous. CDR3 length: 14 amino acids. V dropped 3 bases and J dropped 3 bases, with 11 bases sitting between them. CDR1 is SGHTA, CDR2 FQGNSA, per germline. CDR3 nucleotide sequence: TGTGCCAGCAGCTTGATAAAGGGCGACTATGGCTACACCTTC. It specifies CASSLIKGDYGYTF.

The chain has TRBV10-1 and TRBJ2-7, with TRBD2 matching 12 bases. Germline loops: CDR1 WNHNN, CDR2 SYGVQD (reference sequence). This CDR3 contains 15 residues. Unmatched junction bases numbered 6, after V lost 7 bases and J lost 2 bases. CDR3 sequence reads: CASTRLAGDPYEQYF. The CDR3 region has the DNA TGCGCCAGCACCCGACTAGCGGGGGACCCCTACGAGCAGTACTTC.

CDR3 in DNA: TGTGCCAGCACCACTACAGGGCGTACTGGAAACACCATATATTTT. Protein sequence: CASTTTGRTGNTIYF. V usage is TRBV3-1 (or the pseudogene TRBV3-2) and J usage is TRBJ1-3, with a tentative D call TRBD1 (6 bases). The CDR3 is made up of 15 amino acids. V lost 7 bases to trimming and J lost 2 bases, with 15 bases between them. Germline CDR1 is LGHDT and CDR2 is YNNKEL (reference sequence).

J is TRBJ2-5 and V is TRBV28; weak D call: TRBD1 (6 bases). Germline loops: CDR1 MDHEN, CDR2 SYDVKM. V lost 5 bases and J 3 bases, leaving 13 bases between the germline ends. This CDR3 region has 14 residues. The DNA for the CDR3 is TGTGCCAGCAGTAGACCGGGACAAAAAGAGACCCAGTACTTC. It encodes CASSRPGQKETQYF.